One sample yielded the 21 T cell receptor beta chains listed below, sequenced in a study of blood T cell repertoires in COVID-19. Data came from immunoSEQ multiplex PCR; TCRdb stores just in-frame clones and leaves some out. The data contain about 69,000 clones, roughly three quarters of them singletons. The sequenced sample was peripheral blood. The receptors were sampled from a man aged 55 to 69 with acute or convalescent COVID-19.

The chain links TRBV4-2 to TRBJ1-1; unclear D gene. Trimming shortened V by 4 bases and J by 0 bases, and 12 bases separated the two germline ends. This CDR3 has 15 amino acids. CDR1 and CDR2 (germline): LGHNA, YNFKEQ. CDR3 amino acids: CASSPKGALNTEAFF. CDR3 bases: TGTGCCAGCAGCCCCAAAGGAGCGCTGAACACTGAAGCTTTCTTT.

The chain combines TRBV18 with TRBJ2-1; unclear D gene. The CDR3 contains 12 residues. Trimming took 4 bases from V and 8 from J, leaving 9 bases between them. CDR1 KGHSH and CDR2 LQKENI come from the germline V gene. The CDR3 coding sequence is TGTGCCAGCTCACAAGCCAGCGATGAGCAGTTCTTC. Translated, it gives CASSQASDEQFF.

This chain joins TRBV18 and TRBJ1-2; 7 bases line up with TRBD1. J was trimmed by 2 bases and V by 1 base; bases with no gene match: 7. The germline gives CDR1 KGHSH, CDR2 LQKENI. CDR3 size: 16 residues. The CDR3 DNA reads TGTGCCAGCTCACCACTTACAGGGGACCTAAACTATGGCTACACCTTC. It is translated as CASSPLTGDLNYGYTF.

In DNA form, the CDR3 reads TGTGCCACCAGGGGTGACCCCGGAGCGTCTAATGAAAAACTGTTTTTT. It specifies CATRGDPGASNEKLFF. This chain joins TRBV15 and TRBJ1-4; the D is unclear. The ends were cut back, 6 bases at V and 3 bases at J, with 17 bases in the middle. Germline V gene data show CDR1 as LNHNV and CDR2 as YYDKDF (reference sequence). This CDR3 contains 16 residues.

The chain recombines TRBV6-5 with TRBJ2-7; TRBD2 matches at 7 bases. Looked up from germline, CDR1 is MNHEY and CDR2 is SVGAGI. CDR3 length: 15 amino acids. V shed 4 bases, J shed 0 bases, and the junction held 6 bases outside the gene matches. This CDR3 is CASSSPGGSSYEQYF. CDR3 in DNA: TGTGCCAGCAGTTCTCCCGGGGGGAGCTCCTACGAGCAGTACTTC.

The V call is TRBV27, the J call TRBJ1-5, with D tentatively TRBD1 (6 bases). Germline V gene lookup returns CDR1 MNHEY and CDR2 SMNVEV (reference sequence). Trimming shortened V by 4 bases and J by 2 bases, and 12 bases separated the two germline ends. The CDR3 spans 15 residues. This CDR3 is CASSSGVWGNQPQHF. CDR3 sequence (DNA): TGTGCCAGCAGTTCAGGGGTATGGGGCAATCAGCCCCAGCATTTT.

This clone came up a few times. V and J are TRBV7-9 and TRBJ2-7, with D perhaps TRBD1 (6 bases). The CDR3 is 12 amino acids. Germline CDR1 reads SEHNR; CDR2 reads FQNEAQ (reference sequence). V gave up 6 bases and J gave up 3 bases, with 9 bases separating them. The CDR3 bases are TGTGCCAGCAGTGAACAGGGCTACGAGCAGTACTTC. Its protein is CASSEQGYEQYF.

This clone was observed a few times. The genes are TRBV19 and TRBJ2-7, with D maybe TRBD1 (8 bases). Germline CDR1 LNHDA, CDR2 SQIVND (reference sequence). CDR3 length: 14 residues. V lost 5 bases and J 6 bases, leaving 17 bases between the germline ends. This chain's CDR3 is CASSLDRGGGEQYF. The CDR3 region has the DNA TGTGCCAGTAGTCTCGACAGGGGAGGGGGCGAGCAGTACTTC.

This chain joins TRBV27 and TRBJ2-1, with D possibly TRBD1 on 5 matching bases. Trimming took off 5 bases at V and 2 bases at J, with 16 bases between the two ends. CDR1 MNHEY and CDR2 SMNVEV come from the germline V gene (reference sequence). There are 16 residues in the CDR3. This CDR3 is CASSPRAGRTYNEQFF. As DNA, the CDR3 is TGTGCCAGCAGTCCCAGGGCAGGGCGGACCTACAATGAGCAGTTCTTC.

The V call is TRBV12-3 or TRBV12-4, the J call TRBJ2-1, with 8 positions matching TRBD1. CDR3 size: 13 residues. V gave up 8 bases and J gave up 6 bases; unmatched junction bases: 6. The DNA of the CDR3 is TGTGCCAGCTCCAAGGACAGGGTCAATGAGCAGTTCTTC. Translation gives CASSKDRVNEQFF.

The chain employs TRBV7-2 and TRBJ1-2, with 8 bases lining up with TRBD1. V trimming: 2 bases; J trimming: 6 bases; junction bases outside the gene matches: 8. Germline V lookup: CDR1 SGHTA, CDR2 FQGNSA. CDR3 length equals 15 residues. CDR3 coding DNA: TGTGCCAGCAGCTTACAGGACAGGGAGTGGAATGGCTACACCTTC. Its protein is CASSLQDREWNGYTF.

This sequence joins TRBV5-1 and TRBJ1-3; TRBD1 aligns across 11 bases. The V gene's germline CDR1 is SGHRS and CDR2 YFSETQ. Trimming removed 4 bases from V and 7 bases from J; junction bases left unmatched: 7. The CDR3 contains 15 residues. The CDR3 coding sequence is TGCGCCAGCAGCCTGGACAGGGGGCTCGGGAACACCATATATTTT. It encodes CASSLDRGLGNTIYF.

Remarks on this clone: This sample includes further DNA sequences coding for the same CDR3. V gene TRBV6-5 combines with J gene TRBJ2-2; 9 nucleotides match TRBD2. The CDR3 extends over 14 amino acids. V was clipped by 11 bases and J by 5 bases; unmatched bases: 9. Germline V gene sequence: CDR1 MNHEY, CDR2 SVGAGI. CDR3 residues: CAHRGGGGTGELFF. Here the CDR3 DNA reads TGTGCCCACAGGGGCGGGGGGGGAACCGGGGAGCTGTTTTTT.

With respect to this clone: At one end the junction does not follow the germline gene, possibly because of a read error. The rearrangement uses TRBV19 and TRBJ1-1, with a weak D call TRBD1 (5 bases). The CDR3 sequence is 12 residues long. Germline CDR1 is LNHDA and CDR2 is SQIVND (reference sequence). The CDR3 DNA reads TGTGCCAGTAGTATAGTGAAGGGGCGCCTCCTCTTT. Its protein product is CASSIVKGRLLF.

The chain joins TRBV4-3 to TRBJ2-1; D is possibly TRBD1 (5 bases). Germline assignment: CDR1 LGHNA and CDR2 YSLEER. Trimming removed 4 bases at V and 7 bases at J, with 14 bases between. The CDR3 is made up of 14 amino acids. The CDR3 DNA reads as TGCGCCAGCAGCCCCTCACCTCAGGGAAATGAGCAGTTCTTC. It yields the protein CASSPSPQGNEQFF.

The genes are TRBV4-2 and TRBJ1-3, with D possibly being TRBD1 (5 bases). The V end lost 4 bases, the J end lost 0 bases, and 13 bases lay between the germline ends. Germline CDR1 reads LGHNA; CDR2 reads YNFKEQ. The CDR3 loop spans 16 amino acids. CDR3 region: CASSPQTASSGNTIYF. The CDR3 bases are TGTGCCAGCAGCCCCCAGACAGCGAGCTCTGGAAACACCATATATTTT.

V is TRBV5-4 and J is TRBJ1-1, with a possible D match to TRBD1 (6 bases). Trimming shortened V by 3 bases and J by 5 bases, and 14 bases separated the two germline ends. Germline values: CDR1 SGHNT, CDR2 YYREEE (reference sequence). The CDR3 covers 14 residues. CDR3 residues: CASSSDSTGTEAFF. The CDR3 DNA follows: TGTGCCAGCAGCTCGGACAGCACAGGGACTGAAGCTTTCTTT.

The DNA of the CDR3 is TGCGCCAGCAGCTTCGGCGGGGGGGCAGATACGCAGTATTTT. Translating it yields CASSFGGGADTQYF. The chain uses TRBV5-1 and TRBJ2-3; 9 bases match TRBD2. CDR1 and CDR2 from the germline V gene are SGHRS and YFSETQ. This CDR3 spans 14 amino acids. Trimming at V came to 2 bases and at J to 4 bases, leaving 2 bases not matched to a gene.

The rearrangement joins TRBV6-2 or TRBV6-3 to TRBJ2-1; D could derive from TRBD1 or TRBD2 (6 bases each). CDR1 and CDR2 from the germline V gene are MNHEY and SVGEGT. Trimming removed 6 bases at V and 0 bases at J, with 12 bases between. The CDR3 has 15 residues. Here the CDR3 reads CASSRGQSSYNEQFF. DNA of the CDR3: TGTGCCAGCAGCCGGGGGCAGAGCTCCTACAATGAGCAGTTCTTC.

The chain links TRBV6-5 to TRBJ1-1; D might be TRBD1 (5 bases). CDR3 size: 14 residues. Trimming took off 3 bases at V and 4 bases at J, with 12 bases between the two ends. Germline CDR1 MNHEY, CDR2 SVGAGI. CDR3 coding DNA: TGTGCCAGCAGTTATGGGGGGGATGGCACTGAAGCTTTCTTT. Protein: CASSYGGDGTEAFF.

The J gene is TRBJ2-6, the V gene TRBV19; D is unclear. CDR1 and CDR2 (germline): LNHDA, SQIVND (reference sequence). This CDR3 is 14 amino acids long. V shed 8 bases and J shed 0 bases, with 8 bases lying between them. CDR3 sequence: CASAGSSGANVLTF. In DNA, the CDR3 is TGTGCCAGTGCCGGTAGCTCTGGGGCCAACGTCCTGACTTTC.